The 3 T cell receptor beta chains listed next were all sequenced from one sample in a study of CD8 T cells in ankylosing spondylitis. TCRdb called the 5' RACE reads again in MiXCR, with one record for every CDR3 protein. The sample carries 200,000 to 250,000 distinct CDR3 sequences, approximately 11% recorded once. The specimen sequenced was blood, either unsorted or a sorted T cell fraction (not recorded which). These receptors were obtained from a male donor with ankylosing spondylitis or in good health (not recorded which).

This clonotype was counted at least ten times. V and J are TRBV3-1 and TRBJ2-1, with D hard to call. CDR1 and CDR2 (germline): LGHDT, YNNKEL (reference sequence). V was trimmed by 2 bases and J by 4 bases, leaving 6 bases between them. This CDR3 has 13 residues. The CDR3 protein is CASSQILYNEQFF. The CDR3, as DNA: TGTGCCAGCAGCCAAATCCTTTACAATGAGCAGTTCTTC.

This clonotype has ten or more counts. This rearrangement joins TRBV5-1 to TRBJ1-1; 9 nucleotides agree with TRBD1. V trimming: 4 bases; J trimming: 0 bases; junction bases outside the gene matches: 13. Germline V gene lookup returns CDR1 SGHRS and CDR2 YFSETQ. The CDR3 consists of 18 residues. The CDR3 here is CASSRSGTGIDMNTEAFF. Here the CDR3 DNA reads TGCGCCAGCAGCCGTTCCGGGACAGGGATCGACATGAACACTGAAGCTTTCTTT.

This clonotype has at least ten counts. V usage is TRBV5-1 and J usage is TRBJ1-2, with TRBD1 identical over 7 bases. The CDR3 is 15 residues long. The junction had 8 bases not matched to a gene; V was cut back by 0 bases and J by 6 bases. Germline V CDR1 and CDR2: SGHRS, YFSETQ. CDR3 sequence (DNA): TGCGCCAGCAGCTTGGGCGGACAGGAACACCATGGCTACACCTTC. It yields the protein CASSLGGQEHHGYTF.